This T cell receptor (beta chain) appears in the sequencing data of a study of response to subunit inactivated influenza vaccine. Study-level findings and limits: A suggestion made by the authors is that each seasonal influenza vaccination recruits few new T cells.

TCRdb ran MiXCR on the RT-PCR reads and lists one entry per CDR3 protein. The sample includes hundreds of thousands of distinct CDR3 sequences, approximately 17% of them seen just once. Concerning this clonotype: No antigen is known for it.

Germline V gene sequence: CDR1 SGHAT, CDR2 FQNNGV. CDR3 length equals 16 residues. V shed 5 bases, J shed 3 bases, and the junction held 7 bases outside the gene matches. The sequences come from PBMCs from blood, collected 5 days after vaccination. The rearrangement links TRBV11-2 to TRBJ2-2; TRBD1 matches at 9 bases. This clonotype originated in a man aged 50 or older who received an inactivated influenza vaccine. Here the CDR3 DNA reads TGTGCCAGCAGCATCAGACAGGGGGTACACACCGGGGAGCTGTTTTTT. Residues: CASSIRQGVHTGELFF.